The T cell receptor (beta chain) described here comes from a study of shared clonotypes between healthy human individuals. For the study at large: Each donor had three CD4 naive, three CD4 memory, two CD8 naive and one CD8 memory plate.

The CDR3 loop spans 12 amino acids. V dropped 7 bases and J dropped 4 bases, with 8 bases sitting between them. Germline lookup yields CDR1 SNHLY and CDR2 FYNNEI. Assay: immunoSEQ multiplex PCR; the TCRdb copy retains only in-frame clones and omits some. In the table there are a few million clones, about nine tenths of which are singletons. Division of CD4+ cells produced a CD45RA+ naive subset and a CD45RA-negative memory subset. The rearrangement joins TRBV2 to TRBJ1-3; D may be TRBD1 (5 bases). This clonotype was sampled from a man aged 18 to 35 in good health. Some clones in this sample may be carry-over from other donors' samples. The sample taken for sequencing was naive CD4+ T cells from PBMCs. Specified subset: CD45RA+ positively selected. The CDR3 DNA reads TGTGCCAGCAAAAACAGGGGAAACACCATATATTTT. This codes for CASKNRGNTIYF.